One and the same sample provided the 24 T cell receptor beta chains below, sequenced in a study of T cell responses to AZD1222 COVID-19 vaccine. Data came from immunoSEQ multiplex PCR; TCRdb stores just in-frame clones and leaves some out. The sample contains nearly 110,000 clones, approximately 90% of which appear only once. The source material was peripheral blood, sampled 28 days after the second AZD1222 dose. Every receptor here comes from an adult who received the AZD1222 COVID-19 vaccine.

The genes are TRBV28 and TRBJ2-1; 10 bases fit TRBD2. The CDR3 covers 13 residues. The germline gives CDR1 MDHEN, CDR2 SYDVKM. J lost 8 bases, V lost 7 bases, and 5 bases had no gene match. The DNA for the CDR3 is TGTGCCAGCAAGCGGGGGGGCCGAGATGAGCAGTTCTTC. This encodes CASKRGGRDEQFF. Full variable domain (remainder filled in from reference TRBV28 and TRBJ2-1): DVKVTQSSRYLVKRTGEKVFLECVQDMDHENMFWYRQDPGLGLRLIYFSYDVKMKEKGDIPEGYSVSREKKERFSLILESASTNQTSMYLCASKRGGRDEQFFGPGTRLTVL.

V is TRBV2 and J is TRBJ1-6; 9 bases match TRBD1. CDR1 is SNHLY, CDR2 FYNNEI, per germline. The CDR3 totals 15 residues. The V and J ends lost 5 bases and 10 bases, in that order; junction bases with no gene match: 9. CDR3 in DNA: TGTGCCAGCAGTACTGATACAGGGGGCAGGTCACCCCTCCACTTT. This gives the protein CASSTDTGGRSPLHF.

The CDR3 reads CASSPRGLGGTEAFF. The CDR3 region has the DNA TGTGCCAGCAGTCCCAGGGGGTTGGGTGGCACTGAAGCTTTCTTT. This chain connects TRBV28 to TRBJ1-1, with TRBD1 matching 7 bases. The germline V gene has CDR1 MDHEN and CDR2 SYDVKM. The V and J ends lost 5 bases and 4 bases, in that order; junction bases with no gene match: 10. The CDR3 runs 15 residues.

V and J are TRBV5-3 and TRBJ2-4, with a weak D call TRBD2 (5 bases). TRBV5-3 is annotated as an ORF whose role is uncertain. V was shortened by 2 bases and J by 3 bases, with 18 bases between the two germline ends. CDR3 length equals 17 residues. The DNA for the CDR3 is TGTGCCAGAAGCTTAGAGGGTTTTGAGCAGGTCAAAAACATTCAGTACTTC. Protein product: CARSLEGFEQVKNIQYF.

This rearrangement joins TRBV6-6 to TRBJ1-2; TRBD1 agrees at 10 bases. The germline gives CDR1 MNHNY, CDR2 SVGAGI (reference sequence). The CDR3 length is 14 residues. The V segment lost 6 bases and the J segment 13 bases; nucleotides outside the gene matches: 14. CDR3 protein: CASRNPGQGNPGTF. The CDR3 nucleotides are TGTGCCAGCAGGAACCCGGGACAGGGGAATCCGGGCACCTTC.

J is TRBJ2-1 and V is TRBV13; a weak D match, TRBD1 (6 bases). The CDR3 contains 15 residues. CDR1 and CDR2 from the germline V gene are PRHDT and FYEKMQ (reference sequence). V was cut by 7 bases and J by 0 bases, with 13 bases left in between. The DNA of the CDR3 is TGTGCCAGCATCCAGGGGCAAAGCTCCTACAATGAGCAGTTCTTC. Its translation: CASIQGQSSYNEQFF.

This chain links TRBV28 with TRBJ1-1; TRBD1 aligns across 11 bases. In germline, CDR1 is MDHEN, CDR2 SYDVKM. Losses at the gene ends were 6 bases for V and 4 bases for J; bases not matched to a gene: 7. The CDR3 length is 15 residues. CDR3 sequence (DNA): TGTGCCAGCAGGCCCGAGGGACAGGGGGTCACTGAAGCTTTCTTT. This encodes CASRPEGQGVTEAFF.

The CDR3 region has the DNA TGTGCCAGCAGCTCTGCAGGGTATAACTATGGCTACACCTTC. This translates into CASSSAGYNYGYTF. V and J are TRBV5-5 and TRBJ1-2; tentative D call: TRBD1 (5 bases). The germline V and J ends were trimmed by 3 bases and 1 base, with 10 bases remaining between them. Germline loops: CDR1 SGHKS, CDR2 YYEKEE (reference sequence). CDR3 length: 14 amino acids.

V and J are TRBV6-6 and TRBJ2-5; TRBD1 or TRBD2 may be the D gene (5 bases each). V lost 6 bases to trimming and J lost 2 bases, with 16 bases between them. CDR3 length: 15 residues. Per germline, CDR1 MNHNY and CDR2 SVGAGI (reference sequence). The CDR3 is CASSPQGVGQETQYF. The CDR3 DNA follows: TGTGCCAGCAGCCCCCAGGGAGTGGGACAAGAGACCCAGTACTTC.

The V gene is TRBV9, the J gene TRBJ2-3; TRBD2 matches 8 bases. Losses at the gene ends were 4 bases for V and 5 bases for J; bases not matched to a gene: 6. There are 14 residues in the CDR3. Germline loops: CDR1 SGDLS, CDR2 YYNGEE. The CDR3 DNA sequence: TGTGCCAGCAGCTCCGGGGGGGAGGGAGATACGCAGTATTTT. Translation: CASSSGGEGDTQYF.

CDR3 region: CASSRGQGATTEAFF. DNA for the CDR3: TGTGCCAGCTCAAGAGGACAGGGGGCGACCACTGAAGCTTTCTTT. V gene TRBV18 combines with J gene TRBJ1-1; 11 bases match TRBD1. J was trimmed by 4 bases and V by 5 bases; bases with no gene match: 6. Germline V lookup: CDR1 KGHSH, CDR2 LQKENI. This CDR3 comprises 15 residues. The full variable domain, in which reference TRBV18 and TRBJ1-1 provide the parts outside the CDR3, is NAGVMQNPRHLVRRRGQEARLRCSPMKGHSHVYWYRQLPEEGLKFMVYLQKENIIDESGMPKERFSAEFPKEGPSILRIQQVVRGDSAAYFCASSRGQGATTEAFFGQGTRLTVV.

The chain recombines TRBV21-1 with TRBJ2-1; the table gives TRBD1 as D, unverified against the DNA. TRBV21-1 is recorded as a pseudogene. There are 11 residues in the CDR3. This CDR3 reads CAGHTANEQFF. In DNA, the CDR3 is TGTGCCGGACATACGGCCAATGAGCAGTTCTTC.

This sequence joins TRBV7-8 and TRBJ1-5; 7 bases fit TRBD1. J gave up 2 bases and V 5 bases, and 9 bases lay outside the gene matches. The CDR3 consists of 16 residues. CDR1 is SGHVS, CDR2 FQNEAQ, per germline. DNA of the CDR3: TGTGCCAGCAGCCCAATGTCCGGGACAGGCAATCAGCCCCAGCATTTT. Its protein is CASSPMSGTGNQPQHF.

The chain links TRBV6-4 to TRBJ2-2; TRBD2 matches at 7 bases. The CDR3 has 15 amino acids. The V segment lost 2 bases and the J segment 0 bases; nucleotides outside the gene matches: 0. Germline-derived CDR1 and CDR2 are MRHNA and SNTAGT. The CDR3 spells CASSDGGANTGELFF. CDR3 bases: TGTGCCAGCAGTGACGGGGGGGCGAACACCGGGGAGCTGTTTTTT.

V is TRBV10-2 and J is TRBJ2-7; no clear D gene. The CDR3 length is 14 residues. CDR1 is WSHSY, CDR2 SAAADI, per germline. Trimming left V 6 bases short and J 0 bases short, with 12 bases between. CDR3 bases: TGCGCCAGCAGAAGGGCCGAGAGCTCCTACGAGCAGTACTTC. As protein: CASRRAESSYEQYF.

V usage is TRBV3-1 (or the pseudogene TRBV3-2) and J usage is TRBJ2-7; D uncertain. Trimming shortened V by 1 base and J by 6 bases, and 13 bases separated the two germline ends. The germline CDR1 and CDR2 sequences are LGHDT and YNNKEL (reference sequence). The CDR3 consists of 14 residues. This CDR3 is CASSQGGNVGEQYF. For the CDR3, the DNA is TGTGCCAGCAGCCAAGGGGGTAACGTGGGCGAGCAGTACTTC.

CDR3 residues: CASSNSGQNYGYTF. The CDR3 region has the DNA TGTGCCAGCAGCAACTCCGGACAGAACTATGGCTACACCTTC. V and J are TRBV28 and TRBJ1-2, with D perhaps matching TRBD1 (6 bases). V was clipped by 6 bases and J by 2 bases, with 13 bases between them. The CDR3 covers 14 residues. Germline V CDR1 and CDR2: MDHEN, SYDVKM.

The chain combines TRBV3-1 (or the pseudogene TRBV3-2) with TRBJ1-5; maybe TRBD1 (6 bases). Germline V gene data show CDR1 as LGHDT and CDR2 as YNNKEL (reference sequence). This CDR3 contains 19 residues. V dropped 4 bases and J dropped 0 bases, with 22 bases sitting between them. CDR3 sequence reads: CASSLSGGGTRYSNQPQHF. The CDR3 coding sequence is TGTGCCAGCAGCCTAAGTGGGGGGGGGACAAGATATAGCAATCAGCCCCAGCATTTT.

V and J are TRBV28 and TRBJ2-2; D is perhaps TRBD1 (6 bases). CDR1 is MDHEN, CDR2 SYDVKM, per germline. V shed 3 bases and J shed 4 bases, with 18 bases lying between them. The length of the CDR3 is 17 residues. The CDR3 bases are TGTGCCAGCAGTTTCGGCCGGCGGCACAGGGTCACCGGGGAGCTGTTTTTT. Protein sequence: CASSFGRRHRVTGELFF.

The chain couples TRBV19 to TRBJ1-5, with a weak D call TRBD1 (5 bases). Germline CDR1 and CDR2: LNHDA and SQIVND (reference sequence). Trimming took off 9 bases at V and 9 bases at J, with 6 bases between the two ends. This CDR3 contains 9 residues. CDR3 residues: CASGGPQHF. The CDR3, as DNA: TGTGCCAGCGGGGGGCCCCAGCATTTT. Variable domain in full (rest from reference TRBV19 and TRBJ1-5): DGGITQSPKYLFRKEGQNVTLSCEQNLNHDAMYWYRQDPGQGLRLIYYSQIVNDFQKGDIAEGYSVSREKKESFPLTVTSAQKNPTAFYLCASGGPQHFGDGTRLSIL.

The chain combines TRBV7-2 with TRBJ1-5, with 9 bases that match TRBD1. This CDR3 region has 18 residues. From germline, CDR1 is SGHTA and CDR2 FQGNSA. The ends lost 3 bases at V and 0 bases at J; junction bases unmatched: 9. For the CDR3, the DNA is TGTGCCAGCAGCTTTAATACCGGGACAGGGAGTAGCAATCAGCCCCAGCATTTT. It codes for CASSFNTGTGSSNQPQHF.

The chain combines TRBV7-9 with TRBJ2-3; the D is unclear. V lost 5 bases to trimming and J lost 6 bases, with 18 bases between them. CDR3 length equals 15 residues. The V gene's germline CDR1 is SEHNR and CDR2 FQNEAQ (reference sequence). In nucleotides, the CDR3 is TGTGCCAGCAGCCCAAGACCCGGATTGGAGGATACGCAGTATTTT. Protein product: CASSPRPGLEDTQYF.

This rearrangement joins TRBV10-2 to TRBJ1-2; D may be TRBD1 (5 bases). V was trimmed by 3 bases and J by 7 bases, leaving 6 bases between them. Germline V CDR1 and CDR2: WSHSY, SAAADI. CDR3 length equals 11 residues. CDR3 amino acids: CASSDGAGYTF. CDR3 bases: TGCGCCAGCAGTGACGGGGCTGGCTACACCTTC.

As DNA, the CDR3 is TGTGCCAGCAGCTTGGGGTACCGCCAGCAGTGGGATGGCTACACCTTC. This translates into CASSLGYRQQWDGYTF. The chain is built from TRBV5-4 and TRBJ1-2; no reliable D call. CDR3 length: 16 residues. The ends were cut back, 0 bases at V and 6 bases at J, with 18 bases in the middle. In germline, CDR1 is SGHNT, CDR2 YYREEE (reference sequence).